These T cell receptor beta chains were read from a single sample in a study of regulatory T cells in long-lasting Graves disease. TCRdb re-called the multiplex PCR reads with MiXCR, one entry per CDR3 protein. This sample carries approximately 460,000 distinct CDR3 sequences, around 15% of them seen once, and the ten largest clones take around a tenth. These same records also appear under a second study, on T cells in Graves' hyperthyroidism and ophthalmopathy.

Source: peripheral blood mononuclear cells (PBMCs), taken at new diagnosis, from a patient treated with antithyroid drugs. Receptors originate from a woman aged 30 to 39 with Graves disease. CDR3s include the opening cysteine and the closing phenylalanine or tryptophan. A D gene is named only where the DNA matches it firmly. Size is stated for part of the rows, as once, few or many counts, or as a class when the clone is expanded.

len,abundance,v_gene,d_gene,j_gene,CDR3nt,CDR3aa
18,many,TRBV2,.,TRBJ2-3,TGTGCCAGCAGGGACGTCGGAAGTCGGGTAGCGGCCACAGATACGCAGTATTTT,CASRDVGSRVAATDTQYF
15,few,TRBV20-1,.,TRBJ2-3,TGCAGTGCTAGAGATCTAGGACGGCGAACAGATACGCAGTATTTT,CSARDLGRRTDTQYF
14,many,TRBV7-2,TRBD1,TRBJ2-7,TGTGCCAGCAGCCGGGGACAGGGACCCTACGAGCAGTACTTC,CASSRGQGPYEQYF
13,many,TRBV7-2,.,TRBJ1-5,TGTGCCAGCAGCTTATGGGAGAATCAGCCCCAGCATTTT,CASSLWENQPQHF
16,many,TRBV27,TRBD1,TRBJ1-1,TGTGCCAGCAGTGGCCCCAGGACAGGGGAAGGGACTGAAGCTTTCTTT,CASSGPRTGEGTEAFF
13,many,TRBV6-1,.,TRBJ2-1,TGTGCCAGCGGGAGTAGGTCCTACAATGAGCAGTTCTTC,CASGSRSYNEQFF
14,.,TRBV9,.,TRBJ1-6,TGTGCCAGCAGCGTAGGTCACGATAATTCACCCCTCCACTTT,CASSVGHDNSPLHF
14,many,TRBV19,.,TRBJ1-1,TGTGCCAGTAGTGGCATCGGTGGAAGCACTGAAGCTTTCTTT,CASSGIGGSTEAFF
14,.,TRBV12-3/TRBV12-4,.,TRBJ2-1,TGTGCCAGCAGTGTATTGGGGTTCGGCAATGAGCAGTTCTTC,CASSVLGFGNEQFF
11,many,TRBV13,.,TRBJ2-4,TGTGCCAGCAGCTTAGCAGGGGATCAGTACTTC,CASSLAGDQYF
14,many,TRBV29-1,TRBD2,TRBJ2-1,TGCAGCGTTGACGGCGGGAGCTCCTACAATGAGCAGTTCTTC,CSVDGGSSYNEQFF
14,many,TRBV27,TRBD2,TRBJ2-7,TGTGCCAGCAGTTTTGTCGGGAGGGCCCGGGAGCAGTACTTC,CASSFVGRAREQYF
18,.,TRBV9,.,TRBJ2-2,TGTGCCAGCAGCCTCCCCCCTGGGGGCAGCACGAACACCGGGGAGCTGTTTTTT,CASSLPPGGSTNTGELFF
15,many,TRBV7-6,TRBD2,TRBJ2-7,TGTGCCAGCAAAAAAACTAGCGGGAAGGCCCACGAGCAGTACTTC,CASKKTSGKAHEQYF
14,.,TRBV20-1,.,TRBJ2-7,TGCAGTGCTAGTCCGCCAGGAGGGACCTACGAGCAGTACTTC,CSASPPGGTYEQYF
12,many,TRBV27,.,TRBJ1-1,TGTGCCAGCAGTCCGGGGGGGCGTGAAGCTTTCTTT,CASSPGGREAFF
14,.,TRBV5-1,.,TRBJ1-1,TGCGCCAGCAGTACAGACAGGATGAACACTGAAGCTTTCTTT,CASSTDRMNTEAFF
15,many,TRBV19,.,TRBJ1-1,TGTGCCAGTAGTTCCTCAGGGACGAGGAACACTGAAGCTTTCTTT,CASSSSGTRNTEAFF
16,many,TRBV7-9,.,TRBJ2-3,TGTGCCAGCAGCTTATGGGGCGGGACGGGCACAGATACGCAGTATTTT,CASSLWGGTGTDTQYF
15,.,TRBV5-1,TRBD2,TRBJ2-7,TGCGCCAGCTCCCCTAACGGGAGGATTTCCTACGAGCAGTACTTC,CASSPNGRISYEQYF
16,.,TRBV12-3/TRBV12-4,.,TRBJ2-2,TGTGCCAGCAGGCTACTCCAGTGGGGGACCACCGGGGAGCTGTTTTTT,CASRLLQWGTTGELFF
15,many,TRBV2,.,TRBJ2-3,TGTGCCAGCAGTGAAGGGACAGTAAGCACAGATACGCAGTATTTT,CASSEGTVSTDTQYF
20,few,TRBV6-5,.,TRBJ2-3,TGTGCCAGCAGTTACTCCGCGGCTGGGACATCCGGGACCAACACAGATACGCAGTATTTT,CASSYSAAGTSGTNTDTQYF
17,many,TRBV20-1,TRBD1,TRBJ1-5,TGCAGTGCTAGAACAGGGGTACGCGATAGTAGCAATCAGCCCCAGCATTTT,CSARTGVRDSSNQPQHF
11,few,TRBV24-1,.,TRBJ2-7,TGTGCCACCAGTGATTTGCACGAGCAGTACTTC,CATSDLHEQYF
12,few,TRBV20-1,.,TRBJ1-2,TGCAGTGCTAGTTCTCCATACTATGGCTACACCTTC,CSASSPYYGYTF
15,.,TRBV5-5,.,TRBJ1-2,TGTGCCAGCAGCGGTGAAGGGGGTGCTTTCTATGGCTACACCTTC,CASSGEGGAFYGYTF
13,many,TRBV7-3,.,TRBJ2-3,TGTGCCAGCAGCCGGAGCCCCCCAGATACGCAGTATTTT,CASSRSPPDTQYF
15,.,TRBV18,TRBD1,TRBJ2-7,TGTGCCAGCTCACTTCCCGGGACAGGGATATACGAGCAGTACTTC,CASSLPGTGIYEQYF
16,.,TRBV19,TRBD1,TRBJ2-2,TGTGCCAGTAGCAAAACAGGGGGCGCAGGCACCGGGGAGCTGTTTTTT,CASSKTGGAGTGELFF
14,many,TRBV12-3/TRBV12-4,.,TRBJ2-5,TGTGCCAGCAGTTTAAAGGGTCGTCAAGAGACCCAGTACTTC,CASSLKGRQETQYF
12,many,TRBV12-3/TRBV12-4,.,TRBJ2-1,TGTGCCAGCGCGCGTGAATCCAATGAGCAGTTCTTC,CASARESNEQFF
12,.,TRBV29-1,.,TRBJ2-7,TGCAGCGCCAGGACCAACCGCTACGAGCAGTACTTC,CSARTNRYEQYF
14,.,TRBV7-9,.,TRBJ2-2,TGTGCCTACGCCCAGGGGTCCTTCGCCGGGGAGCTGTTTTTT,CAYAQGSFAGELFF
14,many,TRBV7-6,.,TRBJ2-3,TGTGCCAGCAGCTTAGAAAGCGGAACAGATACGCAGTATTTT,CASSLESGTDTQYF
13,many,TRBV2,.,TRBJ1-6,TGTGCCAGCAGTGGGGGTTTTGGCTCACCCCTCCACTTT,CASSGGFGSPLHF
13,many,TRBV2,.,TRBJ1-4,TGTGCCAGCAGGACAGACCCGGGTGAAAAACTGTTTTTT,CASRTDPGEKLFF
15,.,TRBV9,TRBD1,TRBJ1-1,TGTGCCAGCAGGCAGGGGGCTACCATGAACACTGAAGCTTTCTTT,CASRQGATMNTEAFF
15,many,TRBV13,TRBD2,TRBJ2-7,TGTGCCAGCAGCCCCCCGGGAGGCCTCCTCTACGAGCAGTACTTC,CASSPPGGLLYEQYF
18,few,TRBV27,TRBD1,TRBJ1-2,TGTGCCAGCAGTACTTGGGGGACAGGTGAAAAGGGCAACTATGGCTACACCTTC,CASSTWGTGEKGNYGYTF
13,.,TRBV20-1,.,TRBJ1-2,TGCAGTGCTAGGGTCCCAGGGTTCGGAGGCTACACCTTC,CSARVPGFGGYTF
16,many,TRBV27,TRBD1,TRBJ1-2,TGTGCCAGCAGTTTTTCGGGACAGGGCCCTAACTATGGCTACACCTTC,CASSFSGQGPNYGYTF
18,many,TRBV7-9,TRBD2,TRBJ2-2,TGTGCCAGCAGCTTAGGGACTAGCGGGACCTCGAACACCGGGGAGCTGTTTTTT,CASSLGTSGTSNTGELFF